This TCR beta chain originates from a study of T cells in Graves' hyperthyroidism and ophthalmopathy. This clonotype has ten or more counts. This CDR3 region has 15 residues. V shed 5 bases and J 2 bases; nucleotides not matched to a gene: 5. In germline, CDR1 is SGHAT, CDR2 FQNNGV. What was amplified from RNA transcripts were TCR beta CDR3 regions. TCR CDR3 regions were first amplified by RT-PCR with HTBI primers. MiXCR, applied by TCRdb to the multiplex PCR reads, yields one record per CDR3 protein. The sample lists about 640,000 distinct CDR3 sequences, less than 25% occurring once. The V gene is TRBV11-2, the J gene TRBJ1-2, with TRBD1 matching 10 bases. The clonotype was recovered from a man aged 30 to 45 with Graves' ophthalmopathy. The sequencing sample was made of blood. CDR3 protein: CASSPRTGGNYGYTF. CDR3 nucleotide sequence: TGTGCCAGCAGCCCCCGGACAGGGGGAAACTATGGCTACACCTTC. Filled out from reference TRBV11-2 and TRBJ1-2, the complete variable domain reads EAGVAQSPRYKIIEKRQSVAFWCNPISGHATLYWYQQILGQGPKLLIQFQNNGVVDDSQLPKDRFSAERLKGVDSTLKIQPAKLEDSAVYLCASSPRTGGNYGYTFGSGTRLTVV.